Listed below are T cell receptor beta chains from one sample, sequenced in a study of cytomegalovirus exposure and HLA in healthy donors. Using immunoSEQ multiplex PCR, the repertoire was profiled, and TCRdb retains in-frame clones only, with some absent. The sample gives around 250,000 clones, around 81% of which show up once; around 8.6% is in the top ten. Input material: PBMCs. The receptors derive from an older woman in good health and CMV-seropositive. Both conserved end residues are part of each CDR3. The order of the fields is CDR3 length, D gene, V gene, J gene, clone size, CDR3 protein, CDR3 DNA. D genes are given only for firm matches. Clone size is not always given. Where it is, it says once, few, many or a class for expanded clones.

cdr3_length: 15
d_call: TRBD1
v_call: TRBV5-4
j_call: TRBJ2-7
clone_size: -
cdr3_aa: CASSLGTGGTYEQYF
cdr3_nt: TGTGCCAGCAGCTTGGGGACAGGGGGGACCTACGAGCAGTACTTC

cdr3_length: 14
d_call: -
v_call: TRBV5-4
j_call: TRBJ1-2
clone_size: -
cdr3_aa: CASSLGGTISGYTF
cdr3_nt: TGTGCCAGCAGCTTGGGAGGGACAATCTCGGGCTACACCTTC

cdr3_length: 14
d_call: -
v_call: TRBV14
j_call: TRBJ1-1
clone_size: -
cdr3_aa: CASSQETMNTEAFF
cdr3_nt: TGTGCCAGCAGCCAAGAAACTATGAACACTGAAGCTTTCTTT

cdr3_length: 15
d_call: TRBD2
v_call: TRBV18
j_call: TRBJ2-1
clone_size: -
cdr3_aa: CASSPGTSGYNEQFF
cdr3_nt: TGTGCCAGCTCCCCTGGGACTAGCGGGTACAATGAGCAGTTCTTC

cdr3_length: 12
d_call: -
v_call: TRBV15
j_call: TRBJ2-5
clone_size: -
cdr3_aa: CATSTFQETQYF
cdr3_nt: TGTGCCACCAGCACCTTCCAAGAGACCCAGTACTTC

cdr3_length: 13
d_call: TRBD1
v_call: TRBV2
j_call: TRBJ2-7
clone_size: few
cdr3_aa: CASFRDSSYEQYF
cdr3_nt: TGTGCCAGCTTCAGGGACAGTTCCTACGAGCAGTACTTC

cdr3_length: 15
d_call: -
v_call: TRBV7-9
j_call: TRBJ2-3
clone_size: -
cdr3_aa: CASSLLGPHTDTQYF
cdr3_nt: TGTGCCAGCAGCCTACTAGGACCCCACACAGATACGCAGTATTTT

cdr3_length: 13
d_call: -
v_call: TRBV6-6
j_call: TRBJ2-7
clone_size: -
cdr3_aa: CASSYYETYEQYF
cdr3_nt: TGTGCCAGCAGTTACTACGAGACTTACGAGCAGTACTTC

cdr3_length: 14
d_call: TRBD1
v_call: TRBV4-1
j_call: TRBJ2-1
clone_size: -
cdr3_aa: CASSRGQGIDEQFF
cdr3_nt: TGCGCCAGCAGCCGCGGACAGGGCATCGATGAGCAGTTCTTC

cdr3_length: 17
d_call: TRBD1
v_call: TRBV28
j_call: TRBJ2-7
clone_size: -
cdr3_aa: CASSLVSGQDLSYEQYF
cdr3_nt: TGTGCCAGCAGTTTAGTTTCTGGACAGGACCTTTCCTACGAGCAGTACTTC

cdr3_length: 13
d_call: -
v_call: TRBV12-5
j_call: TRBJ2-6
clone_size: -
cdr3_aa: CASVLSGANVLTF
cdr3_nt: TGTGCTAGTGTACTCTCTGGGGCCAACGTCCTGACTTTC

cdr3_length: 15
d_call: TRBD2
v_call: TRBV19
j_call: TRBJ2-3
clone_size: -
cdr3_aa: CASSILAGGLDTQYF
cdr3_nt: TGTGCCAGTAGTATATTAGCGGGAGGATTAGATACGCAGTATTTT

cdr3_length: 12
d_call: TRBD1
v_call: TRBV7-8
j_call: TRBJ1-2
clone_size: -
cdr3_aa: CASSLRQGGYTF
cdr3_nt: TGTGCCAGCAGCTTAAGACAGGGAGGCTACACCTTC

cdr3_length: 14
d_call: -
v_call: TRBV2
j_call: TRBJ1-5
clone_size: -
cdr3_aa: CASTRTESNQPQHF
cdr3_nt: TGTGCCAGTACCAGGACAGAGAGCAATCAGCCCCAGCATTTT

cdr3_length: 13
d_call: -
v_call: TRBV7-9
j_call: TRBJ1-1
clone_size: few
cdr3_aa: CASSLTLNTEAFF
cdr3_nt: TGTGCCAGCAGCTTAACATTGAACACTGAAGCTTTCTTT

cdr3_length: 14
d_call: TRBD2
v_call: TRBV2
j_call: TRBJ2-1
clone_size: -
cdr3_aa: CASITGLAGNEQFF
cdr3_nt: TGTGCCAGCATCACGGGGTTAGCGGGGAATGAGCAGTTCTTC

cdr3_length: 13
d_call: TRBD1
v_call: TRBV6-5
j_call: TRBJ2-3
clone_size: -
cdr3_aa: CASSSTGADTQYF
cdr3_nt: TGTGCCAGCAGTTCTACAGGGGCAGATACGCAGTATTTT

cdr3_length: 13
d_call: -
v_call: TRBV28
j_call: TRBJ1-5
clone_size: -
cdr3_aa: CASSLDRDQPQHF
cdr3_nt: TGTGCCAGCAGTCTCGACAGAGATCAGCCCCAGCATTTT

cdr3_length: 14
d_call: -
v_call: TRBV5-6
j_call: TRBJ2-1
clone_size: -
cdr3_aa: CASSLGHSYNEQFF
cdr3_nt: TGTGCCAGCAGCTTGGGCCACAGTTACAATGAGCAGTTCTTC

cdr3_length: 15
d_call: TRBD1
v_call: TRBV19
j_call: TRBJ1-1
clone_size: -
cdr3_aa: CASSTPPNRGHRAFF
cdr3_nt: TGTGCCAGTAGTACGCCCCCCAACAGGGGACACAGGGCTTTCTTT

cdr3_length: 15
d_call: -
v_call: TRBV4-1
j_call: TRBJ2-5
clone_size: -
cdr3_aa: CASSRFRGMGETQYF
cdr3_nt: TGCGCCAGCAGCCGTTTCCGGGGGATGGGAGAGACCCAGTACTTC

cdr3_length: 14
d_call: -
v_call: TRBV5-4
j_call: TRBJ2-7
clone_size: -
cdr3_aa: CASSTGTPSNEQYF
cdr3_nt: TGTGCCAGCAGCACCGGGACACCCAGTAACGAGCAGTACTTC

cdr3_length: 14
d_call: -
v_call: TRBV4-1
j_call: TRBJ2-5
clone_size: few
cdr3_aa: CASSPRGEQKTQYF
cdr3_nt: TGCGCCAGCAGCCCCCGGGGAGAGCAGAAGACCCAGTACTTC

cdr3_length: 14
d_call: -
v_call: TRBV5-4
j_call: TRBJ2-7
clone_size: -
cdr3_aa: CASSLALAKSEQYF
cdr3_nt: TGTGCCAGCAGCTTGGCTCTAGCAAAGAGCGAGCAGTACTTC

cdr3_length: 17
d_call: -
v_call: TRBV9
j_call: TRBJ1-4
clone_size: -
cdr3_aa: CASSVSPNSGTNEKLFF
cdr3_nt: TGTGCCAGCAGCGTTTCCCCCAACAGTGGAACTAATGAAAAACTGTTTTTT